The 28 T cell receptor beta chains below come from one sample, sequenced in a study of cytomegalovirus exposure and HLA in healthy donors. The PCR made use of 60 Vbeta and 13 Jbeta primers. Some clones are missing from TCRdb's copy, which holds only in-frame ones; the method was immunoSEQ multiplex PCR. The sample lists around 91,000 clones; around 84% were seen once. Sequenced sample: PBMCs. These receptors originate from a man between 18 and 29 years old in good health and CMV-seronegative.

The V and J genes are TRBV27 and TRBJ2-7; 10 bases agree with TRBD1. In germline, CDR1 is MNHEY, CDR2 SMNVEV (reference sequence). This CDR3 comprises 17 residues. The V segment lost 4 bases and the J segment 2 bases; nucleotides outside the gene matches: 11. CDR3 region: CASSSYSRTGGPYEQYF. CDR3 nucleotides: TGTGCCAGCAGTTCATATTCAAGGACAGGGGGGCCCTACGAGCAGTACTTC.

V is TRBV4-2 and J is TRBJ2-6; weak D call: TRBD2 (7 bases). V shed 0 bases and J shed 3 bases, with 9 bases lying between them. The CDR3 runs 16 residues. The germline CDR1 and CDR2 sequences are LGHNA and YNFKEQ. The CDR3 DNA reads as TGTGCCAGCAGCCAAGACGGGGGGCTTGGGGCCAACGTCCTGACTTTC. Protein product: CASSQDGGLGANVLTF.

This clone has more than one count but fewer than ten. The rearrangement links TRBV5-6 to TRBJ1-1; perhaps TRBD1 as D (6 bases). This CDR3 comprises 13 residues. Germline lookup yields CDR1 SGHDT and CDR2 YYEEEE. The V gene lost 4 bases and the J gene lost 8 bases, with 15 bases spanning the gap. The CDR3 is CASSEPDRLEAFF. The CDR3, as DNA: TGTGCCAGCAGCGAACCTGACAGGTTGGAAGCTTTCTTT. The full variable domain, with the rest looked up from reference TRBV5-6 and TRBJ1-1, is DAGVTQSPTHLIKTRGQQVTLRCSPKSGHDTVSWYQQALGQGPQFIFQYYEEEERQRGNFPDRFSGHQFPNYSSELNVNALLLGDSALYLCASSEPDRLEAFFGQGTRLTVV.

The chain combines TRBV29-1 with TRBJ2-7, with 7 nucleotides matching TRBD2. V gave up 0 bases and J gave up 4 bases; unmatched junction bases: 9. This CDR3 spans 15 amino acids. In germline, CDR1 is SQVTM, CDR2 ANQGSEA. The CDR3 region has the DNA TGCAGCGTTGAAGATCTTAGGGAGGGCCTTTACGAGCAGTACTTC. This sequence encodes CSVEDLREGLYEQYF.

The V call is TRBV9, the J call TRBJ2-1, with 9 bases aligning to TRBD1. The CDR3 consists of 15 residues. Germline CDR1 and CDR2: SGDLS and YYNGEE. With 4 bases clipped from V and 5 bases from J, the junction kept 7 bases outside the gene matches. The CDR3, as DNA: TGTGCCAGCAGCCGTGGGGGACAGGGCAACAATGAGCAGTTCTTC. It specifies CASSRGGQGNNEQFF.

This chain uses TRBV5-1 with TRBJ2-7, with D perhaps matching TRBD1 (7 bases). CDR1 SGHRS and CDR2 YFSETQ come from the germline V gene. This CDR3 comprises 18 residues. V lost 0 bases and J lost 4, with 23 bases in between. The CDR3 spells CASSLAPRGAMGIYEQYF. DNA of the CDR3: TGCGCCAGCAGCTTGGCTCCCAGGGGGGCAATGGGGATTTACGAGCAGTACTTC. Full variable domain (rest looked up from reference TRBV5-1 and TRBJ2-7): KAGVTQTPRYLIKTRGQQVTLSCSPISGHRSVSWYQQTPGQGLQFLFEYFSETQRNKGNFPGRFSGRQFSNSRSEMNVSTLELGDSALYLCASSLAPRGAMGIYEQYFGPGTRLTVT.

This clone was recorded once. CDR3 amino acids: CAWSYGTVYGYTF. The CDR3 DNA reads TGTGCCTGGAGCTACGGGACTGTCTATGGCTACACCTTC. This chain uses TRBV30 with TRBJ1-2; the D gene is possibly TRBD1 (5 bases). The CDR3 runs 13 residues. The ends were cut back, 3 bases at V and 4 bases at J, with 12 bases in the middle. The V gene's germline CDR1 is GTSNPN and CDR2 SVGIG (reference sequence).

This clone showed up just once. The CDR3, as DNA: TGTGCCAGCAGTGAAACCCCGTTGAGGGCGGGAGGGTACAATGAGCAGTTCTTC. This encodes CASSETPLRAGGYNEQFF. The genes are TRBV25-1 and TRBJ2-1; 9 nucleotides line up with TRBD2. The CDR3 sequence is 18 residues long. Germline CDR1 and CDR2: MGHDK and SYGVNS. The V and J ends lost 2 bases and 4 bases, in that order; junction bases with no gene match: 12.

The rearrangement uses TRBV9 and TRBJ1-2; D gene uncertain. This CDR3 spans 14 amino acids. V dropped 4 bases and J dropped 7 bases, with 17 bases sitting between them. The germline gives CDR1 SGDLS, CDR2 YYNGEE. This CDR3 reads CASSPLISLGGYTF. Written as DNA, the CDR3 is TGTGCCAGCAGCCCCCTGATTTCCCTAGGTGGCTACACCTTC.

The chain has TRBV21-1 and TRBJ1-5. TRBV21-1 is described as a pseudogene. The CDR3 has 18 residues. The CDR3 sequence: CASSKVANRGSRNQPQHF. The CDR3 DNA sequence: TGTGCCAGCAGCAAAGTAGCCAACCGGGGAAGTCGCAATCAGCCCCAGCATTTT.

The rearrangement joins TRBV28 to TRBJ1-2, with TRBD1 identical over 10 bases. The germline V gene encodes CDR1 MDHEN and CDR2 SYDVKM. The V and J ends lost 5 bases and 2 bases, in that order; junction bases with no gene match: 5. The CDR3 spans 15 residues. Written as DNA, the CDR3 is TGTGCCAGCAGTCCCTGGACAGGGGGAAACTATGGCTACACCTTC. Its protein product is CASSPWTGGNYGYTF.

This sequence joins TRBV18 and TRBJ1-5; 7 nucleotides match TRBD1. Trimming cost V 3 bases and J 3 bases; bases outside gene matches: 2. Germline assignment: CDR1 KGHSH and CDR2 LQKENI. This CDR3 contains 14 residues. As DNA, the CDR3 is TGTGCCAGCTCACCCGGGACAGTCAATCAGCCCCAGCATTTT. Its translation is CASSPGTVNQPQHF.

The CDR3 loop reads CASSLSVLAGALDTQYF. The CDR3 DNA reads TGTGCCAGCAGCTTAAGCGTCCTAGCGGGAGCTCTAGATACGCAGTATTTT. The chain is built from TRBV5-6 and TRBJ2-3; TRBD2 matches 10 bases. This CDR3 has 17 residues. V lost 2 bases and J lost 5; bases outside the gene matches: 11. Germline-derived CDR1 and CDR2 are SGHDT and YYEEEE. Based on the CDR3 plus reference TRBV5-6 and TRBJ2-3, the full variable domain is DAGVTQSPTHLIKTRGQQVTLRCSPKSGHDTVSWYQQALGQGPQFIFQYYEEEERQRGNFPDRFSGHQFPNYSSELNVNALLLGDSALYLCASSLSVLAGALDTQYFGPGTRLTVL.

V usage is TRBV6-1 and J usage is TRBJ1-5; D is unclear. The CDR3 is 14 residues long. Trimming left V 7 bases short and J 8 bases short, with 18 bases between. Germline CDR1 is MNHNS and CDR2 is SASEGT. The CDR3 region has the DNA TGTGCCAGCACTTATAGAGGCAATCTCGAGCCCCAGCATTTT. Amino acids: CASTYRGNLEPQHF.

The chain couples TRBV5-4 to TRBJ2-7; possible D gene TRBD1, 6 bases. The V and J ends lost 4 bases and 3 bases respectively, with 14 bases between them. Germline V gene data show CDR1 as SGHNT and CDR2 as YYREEE (reference sequence). This CDR3 spans 14 amino acids. CDR3 sequence: CASSPRGRGYEQYF. The CDR3 nucleotides are TGTGCCAGCAGCCCACGGGGCAGGGGCTACGAGCAGTACTTC.

The rearrangement links TRBV30 to TRBJ1-2; D uncertain. Germline CDR1 and CDR2: GTSNPN and SVGIG (reference sequence). This CDR3 has 11 amino acids. Trimming shortened V by 1 base and J by 8 bases, and 8 bases separated the two germline ends. CDR3 coding DNA: TGTGCCTGGAGTGGGTTTACAGGCTACACCTTC. Its protein product is CAWSGFTGYTF.

V is TRBV18 and J is TRBJ1-1, with D tentatively TRBD1 (5 bases). This CDR3 is 13 amino acids long. Germline CDR1 reads KGHSH; CDR2 reads LQKENI. With 5 bases removed from V and 3 bases from J, the gap between germline ends came to 10 bases. The CDR3 region is CASSETGYTEAFF. CDR3 in DNA: TGTGCCAGCTCAGAAACAGGCTACACTGAAGCTTTCTTT.

The genes are TRBV29-1 and TRBJ2-7; D perhaps matches TRBD2 (6 bases). V lost 2 bases, J lost 3 bases, and 14 bases lay in between. CDR3 size: 14 residues. Germline V gene lookup returns CDR1 SQVTM and CDR2 ANQGSEA. The DNA of the CDR3 is TGCAGCGTTGAAAAACGGAGGGGTAGCTACGAGCAGTACTTC. Residues: CSVEKRRGSYEQYF.

This chain connects TRBV4-1 to TRBJ2-7; TRBD2 is a possible D gene (6 bases). The CDR3 loop spans 15 amino acids. The V and J ends lost 1 base and 3 bases respectively, with 13 bases between them. Germline lookup yields CDR1 MGHRA and CDR2 YSYEKL. CDR3 coding DNA: TGCGCCAGCAGCCAAGGGCGGGGCTTCAGCTACGAGCAGTACTTC. As protein: CASSQGRGFSYEQYF.

The V and J genes are TRBV19 and TRBJ2-1, with 9 nucleotides matching TRBD1. The V segment lost 6 bases and the J segment 4 bases; nucleotides outside the gene matches: 7. The germline gives CDR1 LNHDA, CDR2 SQIVND (reference sequence). The CDR3 has 15 amino acids. CDR3 DNA: TGTGCCAGTAGCACTGGGACAGGGTCGTACAATGAGCAGTTCTTC. It codes for CASSTGTGSYNEQFF.

The chain combines TRBV4-2 with TRBJ1-4; a possible D gene is TRBD1 (6 bases). Trimming took off 0 bases at V and 7 bases at J, with 15 bases between the two ends. CDR3 size: 16 residues. Germline values: CDR1 LGHNA, CDR2 YNFKEQ. The DNA of the CDR3 is TGTGCCAGCAGCCAAGATTGGGCGGGGGCGAGTGAAAAACTGTTTTTT. This gives the protein CASSQDWAGASEKLFF.

The V call is TRBV10-2, the J call TRBJ1-1; possible D gene TRBD1, 5 bases. Trimming stripped 8 bases from V and 3 bases from J, with 13 bases between. The CDR3 runs 13 residues. The germline V gene has CDR1 WSHSY and CDR2 SAAADI. CDR3 sequence: CASALPGYTEAFF. CDR3 coding DNA: TGCGCCAGCGCCCTCCCAGGGTACACTGAAGCTTTCTTT.

The table lists this clone with a count of one. The rearrangement joins TRBV2 to TRBJ2-7; 10 bases line up with TRBD1. Unmatched junction bases numbered 3, after V lost 8 bases and J lost 2 bases. The CDR3 is 13 amino acids. The germline CDR1 and CDR2 sequences are SNHLY and FYNNEI. The CDR3 loop reads CASSGTGAYEQYF. Here the CDR3 DNA reads TGTGCCAGCTCCGGGACAGGGGCCTACGAGCAGTACTTC.

J is TRBJ1-3 and V is TRBV9, with D unresolved. CDR3 size: 17 residues. Per germline, CDR1 SGDLS and CDR2 YYNGEE. Trimming pared 7 bases from V and 4 bases from J, leaving 24 bases between. The CDR3 reads CASLYDPGQSKGNTIYF. CDR3 DNA sequence: TGTGCCAGCCTTTACGACCCAGGTCAGTCGAAAGGAAACACCATATATTTT.

This chain connects TRBV30 to TRBJ2-3; 9 bases line up with TRBD2. This CDR3 has 14 residues. V was pared by 4 bases and J by 5 bases, with 7 bases of the junction left unmatched. Germline V lookup: CDR1 GTSNPN, CDR2 SVGIG (reference sequence). CDR3 region: CAWNRAGGKDTQYF. CDR3 DNA: TGTGCCTGGAATAGAGCGGGAGGTAAAGATACGCAGTATTTT.

This chain connects TRBV2 to TRBJ1-1; TRBD1 matches 7 bases. Germline lookup yields CDR1 SNHLY and CDR2 FYNNEI. With 8 bases clipped from V and 4 bases from J, the junction kept 4 bases outside the gene matches. The CDR3 length is 12 residues. The CDR3 coding sequence is TGTGCCAGCTATAGGGGGCCCACTGAAGCTTTCTTT. Translation gives CASYRGPTEAFF.

V is TRBV30 and J is TRBJ2-3; tentatively, D is TRBD2 (6 bases). The CDR3 contains 14 residues. Trimming shortened V by 4 bases and J by 4 bases, and 15 bases separated the two germline ends. Per the germline V gene, CDR1 is GTSNPN and CDR2 is SVGIG (reference sequence). The CDR3 region has the DNA TGTGCCTGGATCCCCGGGACGGGGGCAGATACGCAGTATTTT. As protein: CAWIPGTGADTQYF.

The V and J genes are TRBV9 and TRBJ2-7, with 11 bases matching TRBD2. Trimming at V came to 0 bases and at J to 5 bases, leaving 4 bases not matched to a gene. Germline values: CDR1 SGDLS, CDR2 YYNGEE. There are 15 residues in the CDR3. The CDR3 DNA reads TGTGCCAGCAGCGTAGCGGGACTAGCGGTTCACGAGCAGTACTTC. It encodes CASSVAGLAVHEQYF.